The T cell receptor (beta chain) described here comes from a study of cytomegalovirus exposure and HLA in healthy donors. Study as a whole: HLA-typed donors were the source of about 85 million unique TCRs, which an early data release held.

V gave up 3 bases and J gave up 7 bases, with 19 bases separating them. This CDR3 has 16 amino acids. The germline V gene encodes CDR1 SNHLY and CDR2 FYNNEI. The study's findings and limits: Association of roughly 17,000 TCR beta sequences with HLA alleles was found at 0.05 false discovery rate in a later analysis. When analyzed later, a missense DCLRE1C variant was found to be linked to TCR beta V- and J-gene trimming. According to reports, the classifier identified cytomegalovirus status with high specificity and sensitivity.

With regard to this clone: The antigen is undetermined.

The PCR was carried out with 60 Vbeta primers and 13 Jbeta primers. The method was immunoSEQ multiplex PCR; TCRdb's version includes in-frame clones alone and lacks a portion of them. Among some 140,000 clones listed, about 69% were seen once. V gene TRBV2 combines with J gene TRBJ2-1; the D gene is possibly TRBD2 (6 bases). The sequenced sample consisted of PBMCs. The sequence was obtained from a man aged 25 to 40 in good health and CMV-seronegative. For the CDR3, the DNA is TGTGCCAGCAGTGACCTCGGGGGTACTCGTGGGAATGAGCAGTTCTTC. Protein product: CASSDLGGTRGNEQFF.